One sample yielded the 24 T cell receptor beta chains listed below, sequenced in a study of shared clonotypes between healthy human individuals. The table came from immunoSEQ multiplex PCR; TCRdb's copy has only in-frame clones and leaves some out. The repertoire holds about a million clones, with 70% to 80% as singletons. The sequenced sample consisted of memory CD4+ T cells from PBMCs. Regarding subset: CD45RA-negative fraction. The receptors shown here come from a man younger than 35 in good health. Some clones in this sample may be carry-over from other donors' samples.

The chain links TRBV5-6 to TRBJ2-3; TRBD2 matches at 8 bases. This CDR3 comprises 14 residues. The V gene end was trimmed by 5 bases and the J gene end by 4 bases; junction bases not matched to a gene: 6. CDR1 is SGHDT and CDR2 is YYEEEE in the germline V gene. The CDR3 is CASSGAGGADTQYF. The DNA for the CDR3 is TGTGCCAGCAGTGGGGCGGGAGGAGCAGATACGCAGTATTTT.

The rearrangement links TRBV7-2 to TRBJ1-2; D unresolved. CDR3 size: 14 residues. Trimming removed 5 bases at V and 8 bases at J, with 18 bases between. CDR1 SGHTA and CDR2 FQGNSA come from the germline V gene. The CDR3 region has the DNA TGTGCCAGCAGCCCGCCGGGAGCCGCGGGAGGCTACACCTTC. This gives the protein CASSPPGAAGGYTF.

This sequence joins TRBV11-2 and TRBJ2-7; 9 positions match TRBD1. The CDR3 has 14 amino acids. Looked up from germline, CDR1 is SGHAT and CDR2 is FQNNGV. Unmatched junction bases numbered 3, after V lost 4 bases and J lost 2 bases. The CDR3 spells CASSSGTGTYEQYF. The CDR3 nucleotides read TGTGCCAGCAGCTCCGGGACAGGGACCTACGAGCAGTACTTC. Filled out from reference TRBV11-2 and TRBJ2-7, the complete variable domain reads EAGVAQSPRYKIIEKRQSVAFWCNPISGHATLYWYQQILGQGPKLLIQFQNNGVVDDSQLPKDRFSAERLKGVDSTLKIQPAKLEDSAVYLCASSSGTGTYEQYFGPGTRLTVT.

The chain joins TRBV9 to TRBJ2-3; D not resolved. V shed 0 bases and J shed 1 base, with 9 bases lying between them. This CDR3 has 15 residues. From germline, CDR1 is SGDLS and CDR2 YYNGEE. The DNA of the CDR3 is TGTGCCAGCAGCGTAGCTCATGTAGGCACAGATACGCAGTATTTT. This sequence encodes CASSVAHVGTDTQYF.

The rearrangement joins TRBV5-1 to TRBJ2-3; 11 positions agree with TRBD2. This CDR3 is 15 amino acids long. CDR1 is SGHRS and CDR2 is YFSETQ in the germline V gene. V dropped 4 bases and J dropped 4; count of bases not matched to a gene: 5. CDR3 in amino acids: CASSELAGESDTQYF. The CDR3 DNA is TGCGCCAGCAGCGAACTAGCGGGAGAGTCAGATACGCAGTATTTT.

The V gene is TRBV19, the J gene TRBJ1-3, with 7 bases lining up with TRBD1. The CDR3 has 14 amino acids. Germline assignment: CDR1 LNHDA and CDR2 SQIVND (reference sequence). After removal of 6 bases from V and 2 bases from J, the junction contained 4 bases not matched to a gene. The CDR3 nucleotides are TGTGCCAGTAGCGGCACAGGGGCTGGAAACACCATATATTTT. This translates into CASSGTGAGNTIYF.

J is TRBJ1-5 and V is TRBV27; the match to TRBD1 covers 11 bases. After removal of 5 bases from V and 6 bases from J, the junction contained 6 bases not matched to a gene. Germline V CDR1 and CDR2: MNHEY, SMNVEV (reference sequence). The CDR3 has 15 amino acids. Here the CDR3 reads CASSIGGTGGQPQHF. The CDR3 DNA reads TGTGCCAGCAGTATCGGGGGGACAGGGGGTCAGCCCCAGCATTTT.

This chain joins TRBV18 and TRBJ1-5; no clear D gene. This CDR3 spans 14 amino acids. Germline assignment: CDR1 KGHSH and CDR2 LQKENI. V dropped 3 bases and J dropped 3 bases, with 9 bases sitting between them. CDR3 region: CASSPKWDNQPQHF. DNA of the CDR3: TGTGCCAGCTCACCTAAGTGGGACAATCAGCCCCAGCATTTT.

V usage is TRBV11-3 and J usage is TRBJ2-3; TRBD2 agrees at 9 bases. V lost 5 bases to trimming and J lost 6 bases; unmatched junction nucleotides: 6. The CDR3 is 14 residues long. The germline gives CDR1 SGHNT, CDR2 YENEEA. The CDR3 nucleotides are TGTGCCAGCAGCGTAGCGGGAGTCGAGGATACGCAGTATTTT. Translated: CASSVAGVEDTQYF.

The chain couples TRBV18 to TRBJ2-7; no clear D gene. V gave up 1 base and J gave up 5 bases, with 18 bases separating them. This CDR3 region has 16 residues. CDR1 KGHSH and CDR2 LQKENI come from the germline V gene. The CDR3 coding sequence is TGTGCCAGCTCACCACAGACTGGCCTGAGCGTCCACGAGCAGTACTTC. Its translation is CASSPQTGLSVHEQYF. The full variable domain, in which reference TRBV18 and TRBJ2-7 provide the parts outside the CDR3, is NAGVMQNPRHLVRRRGQEARLRCSPMKGHSHVYWYRQLPEEGLKFMVYLQKENIIDESGMPKERFSAEFPKEGPSILRIQQVVRGDSAAYFCASSPQTGLSVHEQYFGPGTRLTVT.

The V call is TRBV14, the J call TRBJ1-2; D gene unclear. The V gene lost 1 base and the J gene lost 2 bases, with 8 bases spanning the gap. This CDR3 has 14 residues. CDR1 and CDR2 from the germline V gene are SGHDN and FVKESK. The CDR3 nucleotides read TGTGCCAGCAGCCAAGTGGCCAGGAACTATGGCTACACCTTC. Translated, it gives CASSQVARNYGYTF. Complete variable domain (other parts from reference TRBV14 and TRBJ1-2): EAGVTQFPSHSVIEKGQTVTLRCDPISGHDNLYWYRRVMGKEIKFLLHFVKESKQDESGMPNNRFLAERTGGTYSTLKVQPAELEDSGVYFCASSQVARNYGYTFGSGTRLTVV.

This clone came up a few times. V usage is TRBV14 and J usage is TRBJ2-3; D unclear. Germline assignment: CDR1 SGHDN and CDR2 FVKESK. This CDR3 comprises 17 residues. The V end lost 4 bases, the J end lost 0 bases, and 17 bases lay between the germline ends. The CDR3 loop is CASSPLSDWSSTDTQYF. In nucleotides, the CDR3 is TGTGCCAGCAGCCCCCTATCCGACTGGTCTAGCACAGATACGCAGTATTTT. Combining the CDR3 with reference TRBV14 and TRBJ2-3 gives the whole variable domain EAGVTQFPSHSVIEKGQTVTLRCDPISGHDNLYWYRRVMGKEIKFLLHFVKESKQDESGMPNNRFLAERTGGTYSTLKVQPAELEDSGVYFCASSPLSDWSSTDTQYFGPGTRLTVL.

The chain links TRBV4-3 to TRBJ2-1; 8 nucleotides match TRBD2. The CDR3 totals 16 residues. V dropped 4 bases and J dropped 4; count of bases not matched to a gene: 9. CDR1 and CDR2 from the germline V gene are LGHNA and YSLEER. The CDR3 nucleotides are TGCGCCAGCAGCCCAAAGCGGGAGCCCACGTACAATGAGCAGTTCTTC. This encodes CASSPKREPTYNEQFF.

This clone was recorded many times. The same CDR3 also results from other DNA sequences found in this sample. The rearrangement joins TRBV28 to TRBJ1-5; 9 bases are shared with TRBD1. Germline CDR1 reads MDHEN; CDR2 reads SYDVKM. The V segment lost 4 bases and the J segment 0 bases; nucleotides outside the gene matches: 1. The CDR3 has 15 amino acids. The DNA for the CDR3 is TGTGCCAGCAGTTGGGACAGGGATAGCAATCAGCCCCAGCATTTT. Translating gives CASSWDRDSNQPQHF.

The gene calls are TRBV9 and TRBJ2-3; D not resolved. The V end lost 4 bases, the J end lost 6 bases, and 12 bases lay between the germline ends. CDR3 length: 13 residues. Germline values: CDR1 SGDLS, CDR2 YYNGEE. The CDR3 sequence is CASSPHLIDTQYF. Written as DNA, the CDR3 is TGTGCCAGCAGCCCACACCTCATCGATACGCAGTATTTT.

The V gene is TRBV6-6, the J gene TRBJ2-5; 11 bases align to TRBD1. After removal of 6 bases from V and 4 bases from J, the junction contained 7 bases not matched to a gene. The CDR3 sequence is 15 residues long. CDR1 MNHNY and CDR2 SVGAGI come from the germline V gene (reference sequence). This CDR3 is CASREGQGVGETQYF. In DNA, the CDR3 is TGTGCCAGCAGAGAGGGACAGGGGGTCGGAGAGACCCAGTACTTC.

This clone was seen more than once but under ten times. The chain's CDR3 is CASSLGFSSYNEQFF. The CDR3 DNA is TGTGCCAGCAGCTTGGGATTCAGCTCCTACAATGAGCAGTTCTTC. The chain uses TRBV5-8 and TRBJ2-1; no definite D call. Trimming took 0 bases from V and 0 from J, leaving 7 bases between them. The CDR3 covers 15 residues. Per the germline V gene, CDR1 is SGHTS and CDR2 is YDEGEE.

Comments on this clone: The germline gene is not matched at one end of the junction; a read error may be the cause. This chain connects TRBV27 to TRBJ1-2; 8 bases fit TRBD1. Germline V gene sequence: CDR1 MNHEY, CDR2 SMNVEV (reference sequence). The CDR3 runs 17 residues. The CDR3 coding sequence is TGTGCCAGCAGTCTATCCCCGGGACAGGAAGGTAACTATGGCTACACCTTC. It translates to CASSLSPGQEGNYGYTF.

The chain has TRBV5-6 and TRBJ2-7; 9 nucleotides align to TRBD1. CDR3 size: 14 residues. Germline V gene sequence: CDR1 SGHDT, CDR2 YYEEEE. V lost 4 bases and J lost 6; bases outside the gene matches: 8. The CDR3 loop is CASSLGQGISEQYF. CDR3 bases: TGTGCCAGCAGCCTGGGACAGGGTATTAGCGAGCAGTACTTC.

The CDR3 sequence is CASGEGPLGYEQYF. DNA of the CDR3: TGTGCCAGCGGGGAAGGACCCCTTGGCTACGAGCAGTACTTC. V and J are TRBV6-5 and TRBJ2-7; D ambiguous. CDR3 length equals 14 residues. The ends were cut back, 8 bases at V and 3 bases at J, with 17 bases in the middle. In germline, CDR1 is MNHEY, CDR2 SVGAGI.

V is TRBV4-2 and J is TRBJ2-7, with 8 bases fitting TRBD1. The junction had 9 bases not matched to a gene; V was cut back by 5 bases and J by 6 bases. CDR1 is LGHNA, CDR2 YNFKEQ, per germline. This CDR3 has 14 residues. CDR3 in DNA: TGTGCCAGCAGCAAGAGAGACAGGGGCGGCGAGCAGTACTTC. Translating it yields CASSKRDRGGEQYF.

This clone appeared a few times. This chain connects TRBV5-4 to TRBJ1-3; D call uncertain. V was trimmed by 0 bases and J by 4 bases, leaving 11 bases between them. This CDR3 spans 15 amino acids. The germline V gene encodes CDR1 SGHNT and CDR2 YYREEE (reference sequence). The CDR3 sequence: CASSLDQGWGNTIYF. In nucleotides, the CDR3 is TGTGCCAGCAGCTTGGATCAAGGGTGGGGAAACACCATATATTTT.

V usage is TRBV7-2 and J usage is TRBJ2-7; 9 bases are a match to TRBD1. Germline values: CDR1 SGHTA, CDR2 FQGNSA. The ends lost 4 bases at V and 12 bases at J; junction bases unmatched: 10. This CDR3 region has 13 residues. The CDR3 DNA reads TGTGCCAGCAGCTCCGGGGGACAGGGCAAGCGGTACTTC. Amino acid sequence: CASSSGGQGKRYF.

The rearrangement links TRBV12-5 to TRBJ2-5; TRBD1 aligns across 8 bases. Germline V CDR1 and CDR2: LGHNT, FRNRAP. V shed 0 bases and J 2 bases; nucleotides not matched to a gene: 5. The CDR3 contains 16 residues. The CDR3: CASGLVVTGVQETQYF. CDR3 bases: TGTGCTAGTGGTTTGGTAGTGACAGGGGTTCAAGAGACCCAGTACTTC.